These T cell receptor beta chains were read from a single sample in a study of molecular identifiers for immune sequencing clone quantification. TCRdb used MiXCR to reprocess the PCR reads, holding one entry per CDR3 protein. This repertoire shows roughly 65,000 distinct CDR3 sequences, over 15% found once; its top ten account for 1.4% to 1.5%. Sequenced input: naive CD8+ T cells from blood, with Jurkat cell RNA spiked in. These receptors originate from a human donor in good health. Some libraries in this study had Jurkat cell RNA spiked in. The CDR3 runs from the conserved cysteine through the conserved F or W. A D gene is named only where the DNA matches it firmly. Rows give clone size only sometimes, using once, few, many, or a class for an expanded clone.

d_call clone_size j_call cdr3_length v_call cdr3_aa cdr3_nt
TRBD1 - TRBJ1-1 18 TRBV27 CASSSLGMTDRANTEAFF TGTGCCAGCAGTTCCCTTGGTATGACGGACAGGGCGAACACTGAAGCTTTCTTT
- many TRBJ1-1 12 TRBV6-5 CASSWPGSEAFF TGTGCCAGCAGCTGGCCCGGATCTGAAGCTTTCTTT
- - TRBJ2-2 13 TRBV6-5 CASSITSTGELFF TGTGCCAGCAGTATCACTAGCACCGGGGAGCTGTTTTTT
- many TRBJ2-2 16 TRBV13 CASSTASAPNTGELFF TGTGCCAGCAGCACGGCTAGCGCCCCGAACACCGGGGAGCTGTTTTTT
- few TRBJ2-7 15 TRBV20-1 CSARDVASWTYEQYF TGCAGTGCTAGAGACGTGGCTAGCTGGACCTACGAGCAGTACTTC
TRBD2 - TRBJ2-7 14 TRBV7-9 CASTPREGVGGQYF TGTGCCAGCACCCCCCGGGAGGGAGTGGGGGGGCAGTACTTC
- many TRBJ1-1 12 TRBV5-1 CASKGDPTEAFF TGCGCCAGCAAAGGTGATCCGACTGAAGCTTTCTTT
- many TRBJ1-5 14 TRBV10-3 CAIRDPRGNQPQHF TGTGCCATCAGGGATCCTCGGGGCAATCAGCCCCAGCATTTT
- many TRBJ2-1 11 TRBV29-1 CSLDRNNEQFF TGCAGCTTGGACAGAAACAATGAGCAGTTCTTC
- many TRBJ2-3 15 TRBV10-3 CAIGKRTVPIGTQYF TGTGCCATCGGGAAACGGACAGTCCCTATCGGTACGCAGTATTTT
- many TRBJ2-7 12 TRBV12-3/TRBV12-4 CASGTGSYEQYF TGTGCCAGCGGAACAGGATCCTACGAGCAGTACTTC